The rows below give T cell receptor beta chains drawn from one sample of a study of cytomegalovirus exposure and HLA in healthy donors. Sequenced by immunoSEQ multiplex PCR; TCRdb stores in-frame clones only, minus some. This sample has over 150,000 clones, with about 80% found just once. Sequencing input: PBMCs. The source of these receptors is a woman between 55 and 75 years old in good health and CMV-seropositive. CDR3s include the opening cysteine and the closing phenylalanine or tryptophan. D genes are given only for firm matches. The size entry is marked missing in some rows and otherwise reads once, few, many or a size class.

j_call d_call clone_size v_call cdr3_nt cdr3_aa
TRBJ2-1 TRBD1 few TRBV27 TGTGCCAGCAGACCTGACAGGGGCTTGAACAATGAGCAGTTCTTC CASRPDRGLNNEQFF
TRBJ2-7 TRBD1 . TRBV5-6 TGTGCCAGCAGGAAGAGGGGGCAGGGCGTATACGAGCAGTACTTC CASRKRGQGVYEQYF
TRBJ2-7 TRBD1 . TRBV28 TGTGCCAGCAGTGGGGCGAGGACAGGGGACGAGCAGTACTTC CASSGARTGDEQYF
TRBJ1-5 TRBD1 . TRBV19 TGTGCCAGTAAGCTAGGGACAGGGGGCGAGCAGCCCCAGCATTTT CASKLGTGGEQPQHF
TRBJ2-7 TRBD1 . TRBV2 TGTGCCAGCAGCCAGGGACAGCCGACCTTCTACGAGCAGTACTTC CASSQGQPTFYEQYF
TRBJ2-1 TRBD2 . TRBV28 TGTGCCAGCAGTCCTGGGGGTAGCGGGGGAGGTTACAATGAGCAGTTCTTC CASSPGGSGGGYNEQFF
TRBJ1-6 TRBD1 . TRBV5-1 TGCGCCAGCAGTTCTAGCGTACAGGGGGCTAATTCACCCCTCCACTTT CASSSSVQGANSPLHF
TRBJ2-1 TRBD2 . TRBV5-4 TGTGCCAGCAGCAAAGGACTAGCGGGGGAAAGAGAGCAGTTCTTC CASSKGLAGEREQFF
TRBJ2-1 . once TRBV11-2 TGTGCCAGCAGCACCGGGAGAGTCCACAATGAGCAGTTCTTC CASSTGRVHNEQFF
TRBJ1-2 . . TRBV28 TGTGCCAGCAGTTTACAACCAGGGGACTATGGCTACACCTTC CASSLQPGDYGYTF
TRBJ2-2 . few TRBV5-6 TGTGCCAGCAGCTTTTCGGGGAGGCGCACCGGGGAGCTGTTTTTT CASSFSGRRTGELFF